This T cell receptor beta chain was identified in a study of shared clonotypes between healthy human individuals (dated by TCRdb to 2020 to 2021). General notes on the study: Three men and two women, aged 18 to 49 years, made up the cohort. To increase sequencing depth and limit assay-specific biases, different laboratories used diverse techniques to prepare libraries and sequence TCR repertoires. The study deeply sequenced blood TCR repertoires of five healthy adults to estimate repertoire size and the extent of clonotype sharing between individuals. Per donor, leukapheresis produced somewhere between about 0.9 and 9 billion PBMCs. The paper as a whole reports these results and caveats: Because the study included only a small number of donors, the genetic and exposure-history diversity represented was limited. Pairwise subsampling indicated that sequencing depth was expected to affect the degree of clonotype sharing among donors. Sampling was limited to blood, and TCR repertoires in tissue likely differ from TCR repertoires in blood.

V trim: 0 bases; J trim: 4 bases; unmatched bases: 4. CDR1 and CDR2 are drawn from the germline V gene: SGHTA, FQGTGA. The CDR3 contains 15 residues, cysteine and phenylalanine counted. The entry retains the CDR3 DNA only, 45 bases that are in frame from base 1. Using the deep immunoSEQ assay, TCR CDR3 regions were amplified from genomic DNA by multiplex PCR. Extracted genomic DNA from each cell subset was spread evenly across all wells of several immunoSEQ 96-well plates, with each plate serving as a replicate. For unsorted PBMC, 250 to 350 ng genomic DNA, equal to about 29,000 T cell genomes, was loaded into each replicate PCR. Ten immunoSEQ deep assay plates were used to sequence the unsorted PBMC genomic DNA. The purified libraries were quantified using a Qubit 3.0 fluorometer, sized with a Bioanalyzer 2100, and then quantified again using the KAPA Library Quantification kit. Every immunoSEQ 96-well plate was sequenced on a separate single-read 150-cycle Illumina NextSeq 550 flow cell. As for how the authors treated the data: Because only junctional sequences without quality scores were contained in the immunoSEQ output, filtering matching that applied to full-length reads could not be performed. Sequences were annotated with PyIR, a Python wrapper for IgBLAST v1.9, and V/J genes and CDR3 were assigned using IMGT germline references. Reads with weak V/J assignments (E-value above 1e-6), missing CDR3, stop codons, out-of-frame junctions, or ambiguous translated residues were removed. V3J clonotypes were defined as sequences sharing the same inferred V gene, J gene, and CDR3 amino acid sequence. To compute the percentage overlap between repertoires, the number of shared unique clonotypes was divided by the size of the smaller repertoire. Three approaches were used to assess repertoire richness: RTK rarefaction, the Chao1 estimator, and Recon v2.1 estimates of unobserved clonotypes. Held by TCRdb, this immuneACCESS table contains in-frame sequences only and omits some clones. Under half of the omission traces to an unresolved V gene where checked; the cause of the rest is unknown. The DNA was the basis for D and trimming; V, J and clone size are from that table. The sample table lists 450,000 to 600,000 clones, 60% to 85% of them with a count of one. 13% of the sample is taken by the ten largest.

Healthy HIV-negative adults with no recently reported acute infections or vaccinations were included as donors. Every donor was a Caucasian adult living in Nashville, Tennessee, USA. For unsorted samples, tens of millions of PBMCs were counted, and genomic DNA was extracted using the QIAamp DNA Blood Mini kit. Blood was collected by leukapheresis, and PBMCs were isolated by Ficoll-Histopaque density gradient centrifugation and then cryopreserved in liquid nitrogen vapor phase. As to this clone: Its antigen is still unknown. No base-level quality is on record; no much larger clone is a single base apart.

The receptor comes from a woman between 35 and 50 years old in good health. Some clones in this sample may be carry-over from other donors' samples. Rearrangement joined TRBV7-3 to TRBJ2-7; TRBD2 matches 9 bases in the middle. Sequenced input: PBMCs. The CDR3: CASSLTSGRGYEQYF. In nucleotides, the sequence is TGTGCCAGCAGCTTAACTAGCGGGAGAGGGTACGAGCAGTACTTC.